Listed below are T cell receptor beta chains from one sample, sequenced in a study of PD-L1 blockade in urothelial cancer. Assay used: immunoSEQ multiplex PCR; TCRdb lists only in-frame clones, some missing. Of 85,000 to 100,000 clones listed, roughly 91% are singletons. The starting material was PBMCs, obtained around atezolizumab (anti-PD-L1) treatment. The receptors were sampled from a man in his sixties with urothelial cancer. CDR3s leave out the opening cysteine and the closing phenylalanine or tryptophan. The order of the fields is V gene, CDR3 length, CDR3 protein.

v_call: TRBV6-6
cdr3_length: 13
cdr3_aa: ASSVSGGPYNEQF

v_call: TRBV6-5
cdr3_length: 13
cdr3_aa: ASSPLTGGRTEAF

v_call: TRBV7-6
cdr3_length: 13
cdr3_aa: ASSPLAGVTETQY

v_call: TRBV2
cdr3_length: 7
cdr3_aa: ASSREQF

v_call: TRBV11-3
cdr3_length: 15
cdr3_aa: ASSQGGRPYNTGELF

v_call: TRBV10-3
cdr3_length: 14
cdr3_aa: AISDTGLGAKNIQY

v_call: TRBV14
cdr3_length: 13
cdr3_aa: ASSPRFTSTDTQY

v_call: TRBV7-2
cdr3_length: 9
cdr3_aa: ASRTRDTQY

v_call: TRBV27
cdr3_length: 11
cdr3_aa: ASSLLMREKLF

v_call: TRBV7-3
cdr3_length: 13
cdr3_aa: ASSLTQGAKNIQY

v_call: TRBV19
cdr3_length: 11
cdr3_aa: ASTRVTNTEAF

v_call: TRBV7-9
cdr3_length: 12
cdr3_aa: ASSLATVSYGYT

v_call: TRBV7-9
cdr3_length: 11
cdr3_aa: ASRQGEGSPLH

v_call: TRBV7-9
cdr3_length: 12
cdr3_aa: ASSMGREFTEAF

v_call: TRBV6-5
cdr3_length: 12
cdr3_aa: ASSYDLVADTQY

v_call: TRBV7-9
cdr3_length: 14
cdr3_aa: ASSPGRQSTTGELF

v_call: TRBV28
cdr3_length: 13
cdr3_aa: ASSWTGGRDQPQH

v_call: TRBV6-5
cdr3_length: 13
cdr3_aa: AIGGQTIQRYGYT

v_call: TRBV5-6
cdr3_length: 12
cdr3_aa: ASSLAGVLLGYT

v_call: TRBV14
cdr3_length: 11
cdr3_aa: ASSLDMSYEQY

v_call: TRBV18
cdr3_length: 12
cdr3_aa: ASSLDSTNQPQH

v_call: TRBV5-1
cdr3_length: 12
cdr3_aa: ASSFHQDDPEAF

v_call: TRBV7-2
cdr3_length: 13
cdr3_aa: ASTPRGGLTDTQY

v_call: TRBV7-9
cdr3_length: 11
cdr3_aa: ASSAQGVTEAF

v_call: TRBV5-1
cdr3_length: 13
cdr3_aa: ASSLARGTPEKLF

v_call: TRBV28
cdr3_length: 9
cdr3_aa: ASTGTETQY

v_call: TRBV6-5
cdr3_length: 9
cdr3_aa: ASNTGAKAF

v_call: TRBV6-6
cdr3_length: 7
cdr3_aa: ASSSVWT

v_call: TRBV5-4
cdr3_length: 13
cdr3_aa: ASSLPGQGADEQY

v_call: TRBV29-1
cdr3_length: 12
cdr3_aa: SVDRTGMNTEAF

v_call: TRBV9
cdr3_length: 14
cdr3_aa: ASSVAASGGTGELF

v_call: TRBV6-6
cdr3_length: 14
cdr3_aa: ASSYPNGGAGNTIY

v_call: TRBV18
cdr3_length: 12
cdr3_aa: ASSLDGQGAEQY